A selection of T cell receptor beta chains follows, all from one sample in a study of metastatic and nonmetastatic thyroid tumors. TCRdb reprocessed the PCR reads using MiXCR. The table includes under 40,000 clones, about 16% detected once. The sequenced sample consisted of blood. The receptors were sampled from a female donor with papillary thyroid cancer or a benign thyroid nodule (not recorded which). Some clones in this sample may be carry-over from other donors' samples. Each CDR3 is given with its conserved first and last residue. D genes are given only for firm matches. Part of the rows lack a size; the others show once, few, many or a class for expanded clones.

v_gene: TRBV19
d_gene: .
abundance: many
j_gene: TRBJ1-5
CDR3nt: TGTGCCAGTAGTGATAGCTTCTACAGGGAACAGCCCCAGCATTTT
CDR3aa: CASSDSFYREQPQHF

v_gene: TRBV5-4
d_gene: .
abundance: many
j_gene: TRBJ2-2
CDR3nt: TGTGCCAGCAGCGCGAACACCGGGGAGCTGTTTTTT
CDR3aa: CASSANTGELFF

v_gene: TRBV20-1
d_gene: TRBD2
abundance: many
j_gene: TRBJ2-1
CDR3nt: TGCAGTGCTAGAGACCAGGGACTAGCGGGAGGCCGTGAGCAGTTCTTC
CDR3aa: CSARDQGLAGGREQFF

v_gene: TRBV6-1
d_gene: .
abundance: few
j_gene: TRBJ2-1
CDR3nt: TGTGCCAGCAGTGAAATTGTCGGTCACTACAATGAGCAGTTCTTC
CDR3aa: CASSEIVGHYNEQFF

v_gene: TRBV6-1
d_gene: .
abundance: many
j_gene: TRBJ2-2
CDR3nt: TGTGCCAGCAGTGCCTCGTTTCCTTACACCGGGGAGCTGTTTTTT
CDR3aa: CASSASFPYTGELFF

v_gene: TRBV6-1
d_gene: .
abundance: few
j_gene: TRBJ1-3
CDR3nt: TGTGCCAGCAGTCCTCTGACAGTGGCTGGAAACACCATATGTTTT
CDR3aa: CASSPLTVAGNTICF

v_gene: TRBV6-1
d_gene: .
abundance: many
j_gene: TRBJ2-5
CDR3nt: TGTGCCAGCAGTGAACAGGCGGGAATGCAAGAGACCCAGTACTTC
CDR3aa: CASSEQAGMQETQYF

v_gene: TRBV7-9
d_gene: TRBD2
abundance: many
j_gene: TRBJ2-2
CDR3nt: TGTGCCGGAGAGCGGGGCAGCGGCACCGGGGAGCTGTTTTTT
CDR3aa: CAGERGSGTGELFF

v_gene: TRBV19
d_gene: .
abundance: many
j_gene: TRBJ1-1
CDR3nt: TGTGCCAGTAAGGGGCACACTGAAGCTTTCTTT
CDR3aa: CASKGHTEAFF

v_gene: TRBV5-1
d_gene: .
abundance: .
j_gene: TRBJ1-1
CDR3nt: TGCGCCAGCAGCTTGGCTCCAGGAAACACTGAAGCTTTCTTT
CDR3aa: CASSLAPGNTEAFF